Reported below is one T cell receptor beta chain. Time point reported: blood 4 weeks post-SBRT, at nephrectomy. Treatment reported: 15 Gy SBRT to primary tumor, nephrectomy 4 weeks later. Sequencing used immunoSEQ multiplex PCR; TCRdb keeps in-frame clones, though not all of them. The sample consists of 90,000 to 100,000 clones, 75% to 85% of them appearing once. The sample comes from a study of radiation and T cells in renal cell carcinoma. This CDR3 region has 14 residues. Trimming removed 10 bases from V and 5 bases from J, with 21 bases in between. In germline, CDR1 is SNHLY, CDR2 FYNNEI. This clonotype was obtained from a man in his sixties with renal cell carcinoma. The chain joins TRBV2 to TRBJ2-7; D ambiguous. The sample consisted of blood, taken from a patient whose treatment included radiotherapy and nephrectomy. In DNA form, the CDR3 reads TGTGCCATCCGCCATAACGATTATGGGGACGAGCAGTACTTC. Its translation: CAIRHNDYGDEQYF.